This record looks at one T cell receptor (beta chain) sequence and its context. Trimming removed 3 bases from V and 0 bases from J, with 6 bases in between. Germline V lookup: CDR1 KGHSH, CDR2 LQKENI. CDR3 length: 14 residues. The data stem from a study of blood T cell repertoires in COVID-19. TCRdb keeps only in-frame clones here, not all; method: immunoSEQ multiplex PCR. Of some 110,000 clones listed, about four fifths are singletons. The sequenced sample consisted of PBMCs or T cells enriched from blood (not recorded which). The receptor comes from a woman aged 25 to 39 who had recovered from COVID-19. This chain joins TRBV18 and TRBJ1-5, with D hard to call. CDR3: CASSPSYSNQPQHF. CDR3 DNA sequence: TGTGCCAGCTCACCGTCCTATAGCAATCAGCCCCAGCATTTT.